These 16 T cell receptor beta chains were all obtained from the same sample, sequenced in a study of cytomegalovirus exposure and HLA in healthy donors (dated 2017 in TCRdb). Library generation was performed with the immunoSEQ multiplex PCR assay. For the multiplex PCR, a mixture combining 60 forward primers for TCR Vbeta segments and 13 reverse primers for TCR Jbeta segments was used. TCRdb re-hosts the immuneACCESS table, in-frame sequences only. Its copies lack some clones; in the studies checked, an unresolved V gene accounts for under half of them, and the cause for the rest is not known. For this sample the table gives 90,000 to 140,000 clones, of which around 73% were detected only once. Jointly, the top ten make up 1.3% of the sample. The sequenced sample consisted of PBMCs. Receptors were obtained from a man aged 30 to 45 in good health and CMV-seronegative.

V gene TRBV9 combines with J gene TRBJ2-3; D might be TRBD2 (5 bases). Germline CDR1 and CDR2: SGDLS and YYNGEE. This CDR3 contains 16 residues. Trimming left V 3 bases short and J 3 bases short, with 17 bases between. Here the CDR3 DNA reads TGTGCCAGCAGCGCCGACCCGGGAATTAGGACAGATACGCAGTATTTT. It encodes CASSADPGIRTDTQYF.

The V and J genes are TRBV13 and TRBJ2-3; 9 bases align to TRBD2. This CDR3 comprises 17 residues. The ends lost 7 bases at V and 2 bases at J; junction bases unmatched: 13. Per the germline V gene, CDR1 is PRHDT and CDR2 is FYEKMQ (reference sequence). DNA of the CDR3: TGTGCCAGCACCTCCGCCTTAGCGGGGGCCCACACAGATACGCAGTATTTT. The encoded protein is CASTSALAGAHTDTQYF.

The genes are TRBV7-2 and TRBJ2-5, with a tentative D call TRBD2 (7 bases). The CDR3 runs 16 residues. V lost 5 bases, J lost 4 bases, and 20 bases lay in between. Germline V lookup: CDR1 SGHTA, CDR2 FQGNSA. For the CDR3, the DNA is TGTGCCAGCAGCCCCGCCGAGGGGGGGTGGGTAGAGACCCAGTACTTC. This encodes CASSPAEGGWVETQYF.

V usage is TRBV19 and J usage is TRBJ1-2; D is unresolved. Between the trimmed V and J ends, which lost 5 bases and 0 bases, there was a span of 13 bases. In germline, CDR1 is LNHDA, CDR2 SQIVND (reference sequence). This CDR3 is built from 15 residues. The DNA for the CDR3 is TGTGCCAGTAGTTCTGGACTCCCAACTAACTATGGCTACACCTTC. Translation: CASSSGLPTNYGYTF. Looking up the rest from reference TRBV19 and TRBJ1-2 gives the full variable domain: DGGITQSPKYLFRKEGQNVTLSCEQNLNHDAMYWYRQDPGQGLRLIYYSQIVNDFQKGDIAEGYSVSREKKESFPLTVTSAQKNPTAFYLCASSSGLPTNYGYTFGSGTRLTVV.

This chain links TRBV11-2 with TRBJ1-2; 8 bases are shared with TRBD1. The length of the CDR3 is 13 residues. CDR1 is SGHAT and CDR2 is FQNNGV in the germline V gene. The junction had 2 bases not matched to a gene; V was cut back by 4 bases and J by 4 bases. DNA for the CDR3: TGTGCCAGCAGCTACACAGGGGGCTATGGCTACACCTTC. Encoded protein: CASSYTGGYGYTF.

The gene calls are TRBV27 and TRBJ1-2, with TRBD1 identical over 9 bases. The V gene end was trimmed by 4 bases and the J gene end by 5 bases; junction bases not matched to a gene: 8. Germline CDR1 MNHEY, CDR2 SMNVEV (reference sequence). CDR3 length: 15 residues. For the CDR3, the DNA is TGTGCCAGCAGTTCTCCGGGACAGGGAGCTTATGGCTACACCTTC. This sequence encodes CASSSPGQGAYGYTF.

This chain links TRBV5-8 with TRBJ1-2, with TRBD1 matching over 8 bases. In germline, CDR1 is SGHTS, CDR2 YDEGEE. There are 13 residues in the CDR3. The trim removed 4 bases at V and 5 bases at J, leaving 4 bases unmatched. Written as DNA, the CDR3 is TGTGCCAGCAGCCCAGGGGGCTTTTATGGCTACACCTTC. Protein: CASSPGGFYGYTF. Based on the CDR3 plus reference TRBV5-8 and TRBJ1-2, the full variable domain is EAGVTQSPTHLIKTRGQQATLRCSPISGHTSVYWYQQALGLGLQFLLWYDEGEERNRGNFPPRFSGRQFPNYSSELNVNALELEDSALYLCASSPGGFYGYTFGSGTRLTVV.

This chain connects TRBV7-2 to TRBJ1-1; tentatively, D is TRBD1 (5 bases). The germline gives CDR1 SGHTA, CDR2 FQGNSA. V gave up 0 bases and J gave up 0 bases, with 11 bases separating them. There are 16 residues in the CDR3. In nucleotides, the CDR3 is TGTGCCAGCAGCTTAGCGGGGGGATACATGAACACTGAAGCTTTCTTT. The encoded protein is CASSLAGGYMNTEAFF.

This clone occurred a few times. The CDR3 reads CAWSVLIWDQPQHF. The CDR3 nucleotides read TGTGCCTGGAGTGTACTAATTTGGGATCAGCCCCAGCATTTT. The chain couples TRBV30 to TRBJ1-5; D unresolved. Germline assignment: CDR1 GTSNPN and CDR2 SVGIG (reference sequence). Trimming left V 0 bases short and J 5 bases short, with 11 bases between. The CDR3 runs 14 residues.

The chain joins TRBV6-5 to TRBJ1-1, with D possibly matching TRBD1 (6 bases). The CDR3 extends over 15 amino acids. V was cut by 2 bases and J by 4 bases, with 14 bases left in between. Per the germline V gene, CDR1 is MNHEY and CDR2 is SVGAGI. This chain's CDR3 is CASSYTYRVTTEAFF. CDR3 sequence (DNA): TGTGCCAGCAGTTACACGTACAGGGTTACCACTGAAGCTTTCTTT.

The V call is TRBV15, the J call TRBJ1-3; D is possibly TRBD1 (5 bases). This CDR3 is 17 amino acids long. Germline V gene sequence: CDR1 LNHNV, CDR2 YYDKDF (reference sequence). V lost 0 bases to trimming and J lost 0 bases, with 12 bases between them. The CDR3 reads CATSRDLTVRSGNTIYF. The CDR3 DNA is TGTGCCACCAGCAGAGATCTGACAGTTCGCTCTGGAAACACCATATATTTT.

This clone occurred once. The J gene is TRBJ1-4, the V gene TRBV29-1; possible D gene TRBD1, 5 bases. The CDR3 has 12 residues. The germline gives CDR1 SQVTM, CDR2 ANQGSEA. Trimming took 5 bases from V and 8 from J, leaving 12 bases between them. CDR3 nucleotide sequence: TGCAGCGTTAAGGGGTCCCGCGAAAAACTGTTTTTT. Translating it yields CSVKGSREKLFF.

The chain employs TRBV15 and TRBJ2-1; D might be TRBD2 (5 bases). The CDR3 has 16 amino acids. Germline V gene sequence: CDR1 LNHNV, CDR2 YYDKDF (reference sequence). The V gene lost 1 base and the J gene lost 1 base, with 11 bases spanning the gap. CDR3 in DNA: TGTGCCACCAGCAGAGTTAGAGGGTTTTCCTACAATGAGCAGTTCTTC. Protein product: CATSRVRGFSYNEQFF.

This chain links TRBV18 with TRBJ1-1, with a possible D match to TRBD1 (6 bases). Trimming took 6 bases from V and 1 from J, leaving 15 bases between them. The CDR3 totals 15 residues. Germline values: CDR1 KGHSH, CDR2 LQKENI. The CDR3 bases are TGTGCCAGCTCGCCGGGACAAATACCGAACACTGAAGCTTTCTTT. This translates into CASSPGQIPNTEAFF.

The chain employs TRBV6-1 and TRBJ2-7, with 9 bases matching TRBD1. This CDR3 is built from 14 residues. V lost 0 bases, J lost 4 bases, and 1 base stayed unmatched. CDR1 and CDR2 from the germline V gene are MNHNS and SASEGT. CDR3 coding DNA: TGTGCCAGCAGTGAAGCTGGACAGGGGTACGAGCAGTACTTC. Its protein product is CASSEAGQGYEQYF.

This clone was picked up a small number of times. The chain is built from TRBV29-1 and TRBJ1-2; unclear D gene. Trimming removed 4 bases at V and 4 bases at J, with 10 bases between. This CDR3 comprises 12 residues. Germline-derived CDR1 and CDR2 are SQVTM and ANQGSEA. This chain's CDR3 is CSVGQRTYGYTF. The DNA for the CDR3 is TGCAGCGTTGGGCAGCGTACCTATGGCTACACCTTC.